These 27 T cell receptor beta chains came from one sample sequenced in a study of T cells in Graves' hyperthyroidism and ophthalmopathy. RNA transcripts provided the source from which TCR beta CDR3 regions were amplified. RT-PCR in the first round (using the HTBI primer set) targeted the TCR CDR3. From the multiplex PCR reads, TCRdb called clonotypes with MiXCR, one entry per CDR3 protein. The table has some 320,000 distinct CDR3 sequences, roughly an eighth seen once; the top ten hold 34%. The sequencing input was blood. These receptors were collected from a woman between 35 and 50 years old with Graves' ophthalmopathy.

The sample holds many counts of this clonotype. V and J are TRBV6-1 and TRBJ1-2, with a tentative D call TRBD1 (6 bases). Germline V CDR1 and CDR2: MNHNS, SASEGT. V dropped 0 bases and J dropped 5 bases, with 10 bases sitting between them. CDR3 length: 14 residues. CDR3 bases: TGTGCCAGCAGTGAAGCTGGACAGAGATATGGCTACACCTTC. It encodes CASSEAGQRYGYTF.

This clonotype has ten or more counts. The chain is built from TRBV20-1 and TRBJ2-7; a weak D match, TRBD1 (7 bases). The CDR3 spans 14 residues. V lost 4 bases to trimming and J lost 2 bases, with 15 bases between them. Per the germline V gene, CDR1 is DFQATT and CDR2 is SNEGSKA (reference sequence). The CDR3 DNA reads as TGCAGTGCTACGGGACGGGGGACAGCCTACGAGCAGTACTTC. Translation gives CSATGRGTAYEQYF.

This clonotype was seen ten or more times. The rearrangement joins TRBV2 to TRBJ1-1; TRBD1 is a possible D gene (5 bases). Germline V gene lookup returns CDR1 SNHLY and CDR2 FYNNEI. This CDR3 has 13 residues. Trimming cost V 8 bases and J 0 bases, with 10 bases left between them. The CDR3 sequence: CASGPGVNTEAFF. The CDR3 coding sequence is TGTGCCAGCGGTCCGGGGGTGAACACTGAAGCTTTCTTT.

V gene TRBV3-1 combines with J gene TRBJ2-7, with 7 bases fitting TRBD1. The CDR3 is 15 residues long. The germline CDR1 and CDR2 sequences are LGHDT and YNNKEL (reference sequence). V shed 0 bases and J 3 bases; nucleotides not matched to a gene: 5. The CDR3, as DNA: TGTGCCAGCAGCCAAGAAAGGGCAGGGGGCTACGAGCAGTACTTC. As protein: CASSQERAGGYEQYF.

V is TRBV2 and J is TRBJ1-3, with D possibly matching TRBD1 (5 bases). The CDR3 contains 12 residues. CDR1 is SNHLY, CDR2 FYNNEI, per germline. Deletions cut 7 bases from V and 5 bases from J, with 9 bases between. The CDR3 DNA is TGTGCCAGCACACAGGCCAGAAACACCATATATTTT. Protein: CASTQARNTIYF.

This clonotype was counted ten times or more. J is TRBJ1-5 and V is TRBV28; TRBD1 is a possible D gene (5 bases). Germline V gene sequence: CDR1 MDHEN, CDR2 SYDVKM. V was clipped by 2 bases and J by 4 bases, with 9 bases between them. The CDR3 totals 14 residues. The CDR3 here is CASSLMAGNQPQHF. The CDR3 DNA reads as TGTGCCAGCAGTTTAATGGCAGGGAATCAGCCCCAGCATTTT.

The sample holds many counts of this clonotype. This sequence joins TRBV19 and TRBJ2-1, with 7 bases aligning to TRBD1. The CDR3 is 14 residues long. V was pared by 4 bases and J by 5 bases, with 5 bases of the junction left unmatched. Germline V gene lookup returns CDR1 LNHDA and CDR2 SQIVND (reference sequence). The CDR3 nucleotides read TGTGCCAGTAGTACGGGACAGCACAACAATGAGCAGTTCTTC. Translation: CASSTGQHNNEQFF. Filled out from reference TRBV19 and TRBJ2-1, the complete variable domain reads DGGITQSPKYLFRKEGQNVTLSCEQNLNHDAMYWYRQDPGQGLRLIYYSQIVNDFQKGDIAEGYSVSREKKESFPLTVTSAQKNPTAFYLCASSTGQHNNEQFFGPGTRLTVL.

This clonotype occurred many times. The CDR3 here is CASSRGPRNTQYF. CDR3 bases: TGTGCCAGCAGTCGCGGGCCGCGGAATACGCAGTATTTT. The chain has TRBV6-1 and TRBJ2-3; D might be TRBD2 (5 bases). V lost 5 bases, J lost 7 bases, and 13 bases lay in between. CDR1 and CDR2 (germline): MNHNS, SASEGT. This CDR3 contains 13 residues.

This clonotype was detected ten times or more. The genes are TRBV28 and TRBJ2-5; TRBD1 agrees at 7 bases. The V segment lost 0 bases and the J segment 5 bases; nucleotides outside the gene matches: 6. The CDR3 spans 15 residues. Germline-derived CDR1 and CDR2 are MDHEN and SYDVKM. The DNA of the CDR3 is TGTGCCAGCAGTTTATGGGCAGGGGGTCAGGAGACCCAGTACTTC. It specifies CASSLWAGGQETQYF.

V usage is TRBV18 and J usage is TRBJ2-7, with 10 bases lining up with TRBD1. After removal of 2 bases from V and 7 bases from J, the junction contained 5 bases not matched to a gene. The CDR3 is made up of 14 amino acids. Germline V gives CDR1 KGHSH, CDR2 LQKENI. The chain's CDR3 is CASSPLDRGREQYF. CDR3 nucleotide sequence: TGTGCCAGCTCACCATTAGACAGGGGGCGAGAGCAGTACTTC.

In this sample, this clonotype turned up many times. This sequence joins TRBV7-9 and TRBJ2-7, with D hard to call. The CDR3 is made up of 12 amino acids. Trimming took 4 bases from V and 7 from J, leaving 11 bases between them. Germline V gene sequence: CDR1 SEHNR, CDR2 FQNEAQ (reference sequence). The CDR3 DNA is TGTGCCAGCAGCTCCAAGTCGGGTGAGCAGTACTTC. Amino acid sequence: CASSSKSGEQYF.

Ten or more counts support this clonotype. The rearrangement links TRBV28 to TRBJ2-3; 7 nucleotides match TRBD2. V was pared by 9 bases and J by 3 bases, with 9 bases of the junction left unmatched. CDR1 is MDHEN, CDR2 SYDVKM, per germline. The CDR3 is made up of 14 amino acids. Here the CDR3 DNA reads TGTGCCAGTCAAGCGGGGTCCAGAACAGATACGCAGTATTTT. Its protein product is CASQAGSRTDTQYF.

This clonotype has only a few counts. This rearrangement joins TRBV5-5 to TRBJ1-1; D possibly corresponds to TRBD1 (6 bases). Germline assignment: CDR1 SGHKS and CDR2 YYEKEE (reference sequence). This CDR3 spans 16 amino acids. Trimming removed 2 bases from V and 2 bases from J, with 16 bases in between. The CDR3: CASSLIQGLPNTEAFF. The CDR3 region has the DNA TGTGCCAGCAGCTTAATACAGGGTTTGCCAAACACTGAAGCTTTCTTT.

This clonotype has at least ten counts. The chain carries TRBV28 and TRBJ2-3; 8 positions match TRBD1. The CDR3 is made up of 17 amino acids. CDR1 is MDHEN and CDR2 is SYDVKM in the germline V gene. V lost 6 bases to trimming and J lost 3 bases; unmatched junction nucleotides: 14. As DNA, the CDR3 is TGTGCCAGCAGGGTGGGGCGAGGACAGGGAGGAACAGATACGCAGTATTTT. Translating gives CASRVGRGQGGTDTQYF.

This rearrangement joins TRBV18 to TRBJ2-1; a weak D match, TRBD1 (5 bases). Deletions cut 3 bases from V and 0 bases from J, with 12 bases between. Germline values: CDR1 KGHSH, CDR2 LQKENI. The CDR3 is 16 amino acids. CDR3 coding DNA: TGTGCCAGCTCACCCTTAAGGGGAAACTCCTACAATGAGCAGTTCTTC. Protein sequence: CASSPLRGNSYNEQFF.

The J gene is TRBJ2-5, the V gene TRBV24-1; 7 positions agree with TRBD2. With V trimmed by 3 bases and J by 1 base, 7 bases remained unmatched. The germline CDR1 and CDR2 sequences are KGHDR and SFDVKD. The CDR3 runs 16 residues. The CDR3 DNA follows: TGTGCCACCAGTGATCCCGGGACTACTTTCCAAGAGACCCAGTACTTC. Encoded protein: CATSDPGTTFQETQYF.

V gene TRBV18 combines with J gene TRBJ2-7; TRBD1 or TRBD2 may be the D gene (5 bases each). From germline, CDR1 is KGHSH and CDR2 LQKENI. The CDR3 has 13 amino acids. The V end was cut by 2 bases, the J end by 4 bases, with 9 bases between. The CDR3 bases are TGTGCCAGCTCACCAGACTGGGGGTACGAGCAGTACTTC. It yields the protein CASSPDWGYEQYF.

This chain uses TRBV20-1 with TRBJ1-4; D unresolved. The CDR3 totals 14 residues. V was trimmed by 3 bases and J by 5 bases, leaving 13 bases between them. The germline V gene has CDR1 DFQATT and CDR2 SNEGSKA (reference sequence). CDR3 residues: CSASRGPPNEKLFF. The CDR3 DNA reads TGCAGTGCTAGCAGAGGGCCACCGAATGAAAAACTGTTTTTT.

This chain uses TRBV6-2 or TRBV6-3 with TRBJ2-1; no reliable D call. Trimming cost V 5 bases and J 10 bases, with 12 bases left between them. Per germline, CDR1 MNHEY and CDR2 SVGEGT. The CDR3 has 12 amino acids. CDR3 DNA sequence: TGTGCCAGCAGTCTCCACGGTTCCGAGCAGTTCTTC. Translated: CASSLHGSEQFF.

There are many counts of this clonotype. This sequence joins TRBV2 and TRBJ1-2; D call uncertain. Germline V CDR1 and CDR2: SNHLY, FYNNEI. V was shortened by 1 base and J by 4 bases, with 10 bases between the two germline ends. The CDR3 has 14 residues. CDR3 sequence (DNA): TGTGCCAGCAGTGAAGGCAGGTACCCCTATGGCTACACCTTC. This sequence encodes CASSEGRYPYGYTF.

This clonotype was counted ten times or more. The chain couples TRBV28 to TRBJ2-5; 14 bases map to TRBD2. The V and J ends lost 6 bases and 3 bases, in that order; junction bases with no gene match: 6. This CDR3 has 16 amino acids. Germline assignment: CDR1 MDHEN and CDR2 SYDVKM. CDR3 sequence (DNA): TGTGCCAGCAGGTTCTTGGGACTAGCGGGAGAAGAGACCCAGTACTTC. Its translation: CASRFLGLAGEETQYF.

This clonotype was counted many times. V gene TRBV2 combines with J gene TRBJ1-2; TRBD1 matches 8 bases. The CDR3 is made up of 14 amino acids. Germline V lookup: CDR1 SNHLY, CDR2 FYNNEI. The V segment lost 7 bases and the J segment 4 bases; nucleotides outside the gene matches: 8. CDR3 bases: TGTGCCAGCACCGGACAGGGCTGGGGCTATGGCTACACCTTC. Protein: CASTGQGWGYGYTF.

This clonotype was recorded at least ten times. The chain uses TRBV11-2 and TRBJ1-2; 7 nucleotides agree with TRBD1. CDR1 and CDR2 (germline): SGHAT, FQNNGV. V shed 4 bases, J shed 8 bases, and the junction held 7 bases outside the gene matches. This CDR3 has 13 residues. CDR3 DNA sequence: TGTGCCAGCAGCTCAAACAGGGGCCGGGGCTACACCTTC. Protein sequence: CASSSNRGRGYTF. The entire variable domain, with the rest obtained from reference TRBV11-2 and TRBJ1-2, is as follows: EAGVAQSPRYKIIEKRQSVAFWCNPISGHATLYWYQQILGQGPKLLIQFQNNGVVDDSQLPKDRFSAERLKGVDSTLKIQPAKLEDSAVYLCASSSNRGRGYTFGSGTRLTVV.

The chain is built from TRBV4-2 and TRBJ2-3; 13 bases line up with TRBD2. CDR3 size: 16 residues. J was trimmed by 2 bases and V by 5 bases; bases with no gene match: 4. Germline assignment: CDR1 LGHNA and CDR2 YNFKEQ. The chain's CDR3 is CASSKGLAGTTDTQYF. The CDR3, as DNA: TGTGCCAGCAGCAAGGGACTAGCGGGGACCACAGATACGCAGTATTTT.

This chain joins TRBV19 and TRBJ2-2; D may be TRBD2 (6 bases). V was cut by 6 bases and J by 4 bases, with 12 bases left in between. CDR1 LNHDA and CDR2 SQIVND come from the germline V gene (reference sequence). The CDR3 has 14 amino acids. The CDR3 DNA sequence: TGTGCCAGTAGGGAGGGGCCGGGCACCGGGGAGCTGTTTTTT. It encodes CASREGPGTGELFF.

There are a few counts of this clonotype. The chain joins TRBV28 to TRBJ1-2; D uncertain. The CDR3 spans 9 residues. CDR1 is MDHEN, CDR2 SYDVKM, per germline. The CDR3 region has the DNA TGTGATCAATCGGGAGGCTACACCTTC. It is translated as CDQSGGYTF.

The DNA of the CDR3 is TGTGCCAGCAGCTTAGTACTAGCGGGGGGGCCGGAGACCCAGTACTTC. Translated: CASSLVLAGGPETQYF. V gene TRBV11-3 combines with J gene TRBJ2-5, with 13 bases that match TRBD2. CDR1 and CDR2 from the germline V gene are SGHNT and YENEEA. V shed 1 base and J 5 bases; nucleotides not matched to a gene: 4. The CDR3 loop spans 16 amino acids.